These 21 T cell receptor beta chains share one sample of origin, sequenced in a study of T cells in women clearing cervical HPV infection. Assay used: immunoSEQ multiplex PCR; TCRdb lists only in-frame clones, some missing. The sample totals around 15,000 clones. What was sequenced was blood buffy coat. These TCRs come from a woman aged 18 to 75 with a cervical HPV16 infection that either progressed to CIN3+ or cleared (not recorded which).

Concerning this clone itself: From the germline J gene comes the end of the CDR3, since the read stops 3 residues before it. V usage is TRBV20-1 and J usage is TRBJ2-5, with TRBD2 matching 8 bases. Germline V gene lookup returns CDR1 DFQATT and CDR2 SNEGSKA (reference sequence). The V and J ends lost 5 bases and 4 bases, in that order; junction bases with no gene match: 12. CDR3 length equals 15 residues. The CDR3 region is CSAGPLRAGGETQYF. CDR3 DNA (partial): TGCAGTGCTGGCCCTCTCCGGGCGGGGGGAGAGACC.

On this clone: The CDR3 is cut off 3 residues early in the read; its end comes from the germline J gene. V usage is TRBV11-2 and J usage is TRBJ1-2; unclear D gene. V dropped 1 base and J dropped 3 bases, with 12 bases sitting between them. The CDR3 spans 15 residues. Germline lookup yields CDR1 SGHAT and CDR2 FQNNGV. The CDR3 here is CASSLGARIDYGYTF. The CDR3 bases that were read are TGTGCCAGCAGCTTAGGGGCCCGGATCGACTATGGC.

The sequenced CDR3 bases are TGTGCCAGCAGCGTAAATGGGGGGGAGTTCGGC. The encoded protein is CASSVNGGEFG. The entire CDR3 protein reads CASSVNGGEFGYTF. The J gene is TRBJ1-2, the V gene TRBV7-3, with TRBD1 as a possible D gene (5 bases). With the read ending 3 residues before the CDR3 end, the germline J gene is used to fill in that end. Germline V CDR1 and CDR2: SGHTA, FQGTGA. This CDR3 contains 14 residues.

Regarding this clone: The sequence runs out 3 residues before the end of the CDR3; the remainder is reconstructed from the germline J gene. This chain connects TRBV19 to TRBJ1-1; D perhaps matches TRBD1 (5 bases). The germline gives CDR1 LNHDA, CDR2 SQIVND (reference sequence). Deletions cut 3 bases from V and 1 base from J, with 15 bases between. The CDR3 length is 16 residues. CDR3 residues: CASSIAGWSGNTEAFF. CDR3 DNA (partial): TGTGCCAGTAGTATCGCAGGGTGGAGTGGGAACACTGAA.

With regard to this clone: From the germline J gene comes the end of the CDR3, since the read stops 3 residues before it. The chain combines TRBV6-1 with TRBJ1-2, with 8 bases aligning to TRBD1. J was trimmed by 2 bases and V by 1 base; bases with no gene match: 3. The CDR3 covers 15 residues. The germline gives CDR1 MNHNS, CDR2 SASEGT. The CDR3 spells CASSEGQGRNYGYTF. The DNA read from the CDR3 is TGTGCCAGCAGTGAAGGACAGGGGAGGAACTATGGC.

For this clone: The read terminates 3 residues ahead of where the CDR3 ends, so the germline J gene completes it. V usage is TRBV4-2 and J usage is TRBJ2-5; TRBD1 matches at 7 bases. CDR1 and CDR2 from the germline V gene are LGHNA and YNFKEQ. J lost 4 bases, V lost 2 bases, and 4 bases had no gene match. The CDR3 totals 14 residues. CDR3 DNA, as far as it was read: TGTGCCAGCAGCCAACCTGACAGGGCAGAGACC. Translation gives CASSQPDRAET. The entire CDR3 reads CASSQPDRAETQYF.

Note on this clone: The CDR3 end lies 3 residues beyond the end of the read and is filled in from the germline J gene. This sequence joins TRBV7-7 and TRBJ2-2; D is ambiguous. The CDR3 covers 13 residues. Trimming removed 3 bases at V and 3 bases at J, with 5 bases between. CDR1 and CDR2 (germline): SSHAT, FNYEAQ (reference sequence). The CDR3 protein is CASSLQDTGELFF. The CDR3 bases that were read are TGTGCCAGCAGCTTGCAGGACACCGGGGAG.

With regard to this clone: The read stops 3 residues short of the end of the CDR3; the missing end is completed from the germline J gene. Within the sample, other DNA sequences also encode this same CDR3. The chain carries TRBV19 and TRBJ1-1; D is unresolved. This CDR3 comprises 12 residues. CDR1 LNHDA and CDR2 SQIVND come from the germline V gene (reference sequence). The DNA read from the CDR3 is TGTGCCGTTTCACTCGGGGAACGCGAA. This encodes CAVSLGERE. The entire CDR3 reads CAVSLGEREAFF.

A remark on this clone: The sequenced fragment ends 3 residues before the CDR3 boundary, so the rest is inferred from the germline J gene. This rearrangement joins TRBV19 to TRBJ1-5; D uncertain. This CDR3 spans 17 amino acids. V was cut by 3 bases and J by 7 bases, with 22 bases left in between. The germline V gene has CDR1 LNHDA and CDR2 SQIVND (reference sequence). Incomplete CDR3 DNA: TGTGCCAGTAGTATGGCTGTGGTAATGGGCAAAGTGCAGCCC. Amino acid sequence: CASSMAVVMGKVQP. The complete CDR3 protein is CASSMAVVMGKVQPQHF.

In terms of frequency, this clone is large. With the read ending 3 residues before the CDR3 end, the germline J gene is used to fill in that end. The genes are TRBV12-3 or TRBV12-4 and TRBJ2-3; 8 bases align to TRBD1. J was trimmed by 5 bases and V by 7 bases; bases with no gene match: 8. The CDR3 is 14 residues long. The sequenced CDR3 bases are TGTGCCAGCACTTCAGACAGGGGAATAGATACG. The encoded protein is CASTSDRGIDT. The CDR3 as a whole reads CASTSDRGIDTQYF.

A note on this clone: Read sequence stops 3 residues before the CDR3 end, and the germline J gene provides the missing end. This chain links TRBV20-1 with TRBJ1-1, with a possible D match to TRBD1 (6 bases). V gave up 4 bases and J gave up 6 bases, with 18 bases separating them. The CDR3 totals 14 residues. Germline V gene sequence: CDR1 DFQATT, CDR2 SNEGSKA (reference sequence). The covered CDR3 bases are TGCAGTGCTACCTCTGGCAGGGGATCTGCTGAA. Its translation: CSATSGRGSAE. The entire CDR3 is CSATSGRGSAEAFF.

This clone is deemed medium-sized (0.01 to 0.1%) by its frequency. Read data end 3 residues before the CDR3 end; the end is taken from the germline J gene. The rearrangement uses TRBV19 and TRBJ2-2; D gene uncertain. The CDR3 totals 13 residues. CDR1 is LNHDA and CDR2 is SQIVND in the germline V gene (reference sequence). The V end was cut by 3 bases, the J end by 4 bases, with 6 bases between. CDR3 residues: CASSIYGTGELFF. CDR3 DNA (partial): TGTGCCAGTAGTATTTACGGCACCGGGGAG.

The CDR3 loop reads CASSLGGLSYEQYF. Incomplete CDR3 DNA: TGTGCCAGCAGCTTAGGCGGTCTGAGCTACGAG. The J gene is TRBJ2-7, the V gene TRBV7-9; D not resolved. The read stops 3 residues short of the end of the CDR3; the missing end is completed from the germline J gene. The CDR3 is 14 residues long. V was cut by 1 base and J by 3 bases, with 10 bases left in between. Looked up from germline, CDR1 is SEHNR and CDR2 is FQNEAQ (reference sequence).

About this clone itself: One end of the junction varies from germline; a read error may be responsible. Partial CDR3 DNA: TGCGCCGGCAGGAGGGGGACAGGGGAAGAGACC. This translates into CAGRRGTGEET. In full, the CDR3 reads CAGRRGTGEETQYF. The V call is TRBV5-1, the J call TRBJ2-5; 10 nucleotides agree with TRBD1. Read sequence stops 3 residues before the CDR3 end, and the germline J gene provides the missing end. The germline V gene encodes CDR1 SGHRS and CDR2 YFSETQ. This CDR3 has 14 amino acids.

Worth noting for this clone: The DNA ends 3 residues before the CDR3 does, and the rest of the CDR3 is filled in from the germline J gene. The V and J genes are TRBV10-3 and TRBJ2-7; 11 positions agree with TRBD2. Germline CDR1 ENHRY, CDR2 SYGVKD. This CDR3 comprises 13 residues. Losses at the gene ends were 8 bases for V and 6 bases for J; bases not matched to a gene: 6. The CDR3 spells CAIGRGTSGEQYF. CDR3 bases read: TGTGCCATCGGACGCGGGACTAGCGGCGAG.

With respect to this clone: The CDR3 end is not reached by the read, which stops 3 residues before it; the germline J gene fills it in. V is TRBV10-2 and J is TRBJ1-2, with D maybe TRBD1 (5 bases). Germline values: CDR1 WSHSY, CDR2 SAAADI. The CDR3 extends over 11 amino acids. The CDR3 DNA, read in part, is TGCGCCAGCAGCGGAGGGGAAGGC. It translates to CASSGGEG. The CDR3 reads in full as CASSGGEGYTF.

Concerning this clone: The read halts 3 residues ahead of the CDR3 end, with the missing end drawn from the germline J gene. J is TRBJ2-3 and V is TRBV5-4, with a tentative D call TRBD2 (6 bases). The CDR3 runs to 13 residues. The V gene lost 9 bases and the J gene lost 1 base, with 12 bases spanning the gap. The germline V gene has CDR1 SGHNT and CDR2 YYREEE (reference sequence). The covered CDR3 bases are TGTGCCACCCTCGAGCGGGGCACAGATACG. Its protein product is CATLERGTDT. The whole CDR3 is CATLERGTDTQYF.

As for this clone: The missing CDR3 end, 3 residues past where the read stops, is filled in from the germline J gene. J is TRBJ1-2 and V is TRBV2; D is unresolved. Deletions cut 11 bases from V and 1 base from J, with 14 bases between. Germline CDR1 reads SNHLY; CDR2 reads FYNNEI. This CDR3 is built from 13 residues. This CDR3 reads CAALADNNYGYTF. CDR3 DNA (partial): TGTGCCGCTCTGGCAGATAATAACTATGGC.

For this clone: Coverage ceases 3 residues before the CDR3 finishes, and the germline J gene fills in the end. The chain has TRBV5-4 and TRBJ2-3; tentatively, D is TRBD2 (5 bases). The germline V and J ends were trimmed by 0 bases and 3 bases, with 5 bases remaining between them. The CDR3 runs to 13 residues. Germline lookup yields CDR1 SGHNT and CDR2 YYREEE (reference sequence). The CDR3 protein is CASSLAGTDTQYF. Incomplete CDR3 DNA: TGTGCCAGCAGCTTGGCGGGGACAGATACG. The variable domain in full, with the rest retrieved from reference TRBV5-4 and TRBJ2-3, is ETGVTQSPTHLIKTRGQQVTLRCSSQSGHNTVSWYQQALGQGPQFIFQYYREEENGRGNFPPRFSGLQFPNYSSELNVNALELDDSALYLCASSLAGTDTQYFGPGTRLTVL.

Regarding this clone: The DNA ends 3 residues before the CDR3 does, and the rest of the CDR3 is filled in from the germline J gene. This chain uses TRBV7-3 with TRBJ2-7; D is possibly TRBD2 (7 bases). This CDR3 is built from 17 residues. The germline CDR1 and CDR2 sequences are SGHTA and FQGTGA. Trimming shortened V by 3 bases and J by 0 bases, and 18 bases separated the two germline ends. The sequenced part of the CDR3 DNA is TGTGCCAGCAGCTTGTCCACGGGGGGCGATAGCTCCTACGAG. This gives the protein CASSLSTGGDSSYE. The CDR3, in full, reads CASSLSTGGDSSYEQYF. Full variable domain (rest looked up from reference TRBV7-3 and TRBJ2-7): GAGVSQTPSNKVTEKGKYVELRCDPISGHTALYWYRQSLGQGPEFLIYFQGTGAADDSGLPNDRFFAVRPEGSVSTLKIQRTERGDSAVYLCASSLSTGGDSSYEQYFGPGTRLTVT.

As regards this clone: The read ends 3 residues before the CDR3 terminus; that terminus is restored from the germline J gene. V usage is TRBV10-2 and J usage is TRBJ2-5; 9 bases are a match to TRBD2. The V gene's germline CDR1 is WSHSY and CDR2 SAAADI. Losses at the gene ends were 2 bases for V and 2 bases for J; bases not matched to a gene: 3. The CDR3 spans 15 residues. The CDR3 DNA, read in part, is TGCGCCAGCAGTGAGCGGACTAGCGCTCAAGAGACC. Amino acids: CASSERTSAQET. The entire CDR3 sequence reads CASSERTSAQETQYF.